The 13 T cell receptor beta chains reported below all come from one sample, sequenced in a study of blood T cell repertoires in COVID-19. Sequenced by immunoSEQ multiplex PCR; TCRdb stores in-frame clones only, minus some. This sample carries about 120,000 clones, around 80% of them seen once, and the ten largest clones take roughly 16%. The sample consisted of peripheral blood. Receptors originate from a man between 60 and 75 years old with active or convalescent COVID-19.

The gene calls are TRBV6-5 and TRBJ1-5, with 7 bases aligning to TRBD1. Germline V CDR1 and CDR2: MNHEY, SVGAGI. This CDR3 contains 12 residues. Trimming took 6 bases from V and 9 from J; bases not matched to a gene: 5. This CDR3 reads CASSERGRPQHF. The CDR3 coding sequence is TGTGCCAGCAGCGAGAGGGGGCGGCCCCAGCATTTT.

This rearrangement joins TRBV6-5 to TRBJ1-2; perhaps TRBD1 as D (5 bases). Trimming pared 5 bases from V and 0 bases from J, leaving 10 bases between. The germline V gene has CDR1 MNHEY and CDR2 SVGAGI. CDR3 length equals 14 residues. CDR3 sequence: CASSTAGTNYGYTF. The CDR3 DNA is TGTGCCAGCAGTACAGCAGGGACTAACTATGGCTACACCTTC.

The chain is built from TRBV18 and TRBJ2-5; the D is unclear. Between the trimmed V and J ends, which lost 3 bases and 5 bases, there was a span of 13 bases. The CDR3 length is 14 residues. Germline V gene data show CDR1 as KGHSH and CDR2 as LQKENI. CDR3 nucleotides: TGTGCCAGCTCACCCGCGTCCCGCGAGGAGACCCAGTACTTC. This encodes CASSPASREETQYF. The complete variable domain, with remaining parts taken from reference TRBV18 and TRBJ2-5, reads NAGVMQNPRHLVRRRGQEARLRCSPMKGHSHVYWYRQLPEEGLKFMVYLQKENIIDESGMPKERFSAEFPKEGPSILRIQQVVRGDSAAYFCASSPASREETQYFGPGTRLLVL.

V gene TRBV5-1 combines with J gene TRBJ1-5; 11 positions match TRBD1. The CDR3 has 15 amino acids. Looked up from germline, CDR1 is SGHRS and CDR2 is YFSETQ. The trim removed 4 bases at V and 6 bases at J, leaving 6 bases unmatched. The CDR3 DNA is TGCGCCAGCAGCCCGGGGACAGGGGGTAGTCAGCCCCAGCATTTT. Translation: CASSPGTGGSQPQHF.

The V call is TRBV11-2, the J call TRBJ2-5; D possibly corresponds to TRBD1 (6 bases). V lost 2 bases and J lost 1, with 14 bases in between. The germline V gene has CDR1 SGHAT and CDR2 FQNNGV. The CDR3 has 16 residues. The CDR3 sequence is CASSLSSGTPQETQYF. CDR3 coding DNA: TGTGCCAGCAGCTTAAGTTCAGGGACACCCCAAGAGACCCAGTACTTC.

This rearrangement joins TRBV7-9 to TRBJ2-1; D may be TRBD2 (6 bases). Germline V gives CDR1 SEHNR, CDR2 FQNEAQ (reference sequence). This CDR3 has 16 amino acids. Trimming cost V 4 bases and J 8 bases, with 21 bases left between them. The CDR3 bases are TGTGCCAGCAGCTCCTGGGGACGGGAGCTGGGCGATGAGCAGTTCTTC. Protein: CASSSWGRELGDEQFF.

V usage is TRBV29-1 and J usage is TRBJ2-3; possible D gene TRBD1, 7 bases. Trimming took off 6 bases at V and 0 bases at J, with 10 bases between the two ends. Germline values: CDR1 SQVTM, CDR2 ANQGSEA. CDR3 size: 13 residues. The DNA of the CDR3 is TGCAGCGTGCAGGGGGGTAGCACAGATACGCAGTATTTT. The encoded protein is CSVQGGSTDTQYF.

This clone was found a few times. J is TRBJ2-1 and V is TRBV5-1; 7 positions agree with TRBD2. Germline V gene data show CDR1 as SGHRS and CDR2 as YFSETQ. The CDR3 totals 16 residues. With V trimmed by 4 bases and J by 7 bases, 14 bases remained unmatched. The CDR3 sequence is CASSEGAGSGWNEQFF. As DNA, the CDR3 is TGCGCCAGCAGCGAGGGAGCGGGGAGCGGGTGGAATGAGCAGTTCTTC.

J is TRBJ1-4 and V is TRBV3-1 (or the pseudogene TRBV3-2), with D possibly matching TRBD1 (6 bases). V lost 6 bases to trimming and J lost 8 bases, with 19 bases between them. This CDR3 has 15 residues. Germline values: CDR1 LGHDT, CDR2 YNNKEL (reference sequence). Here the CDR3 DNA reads TGTGCCAGCAGGCCGAGGGAGAAAGGGGGAGAAAAACTGTTTTTT. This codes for CASRPREKGGEKLFF.

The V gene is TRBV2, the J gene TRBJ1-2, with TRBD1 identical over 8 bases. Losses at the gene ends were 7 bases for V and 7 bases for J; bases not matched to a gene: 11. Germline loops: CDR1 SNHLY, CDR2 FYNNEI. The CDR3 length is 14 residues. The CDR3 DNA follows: TGTGCCAGCACTGGGGGAGGGACAGGCCGTGGCTACACCTTC. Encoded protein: CASTGGGTGRGYTF. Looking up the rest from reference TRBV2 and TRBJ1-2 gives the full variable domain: EPEVTQTPSHQVTQMGQEVILRCVPISNHLYFYWYRQILGQKVEFLVSFYNNEISEKSEIFDDQFSVERPDGSNFTLKIRSTKLEDSAMYFCASTGGGTGRGYTFGSGTRLTVV.

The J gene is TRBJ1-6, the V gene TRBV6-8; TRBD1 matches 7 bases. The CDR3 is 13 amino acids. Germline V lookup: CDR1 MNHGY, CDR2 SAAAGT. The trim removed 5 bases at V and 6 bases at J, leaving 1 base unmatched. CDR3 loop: CASSRDSNSPLHF. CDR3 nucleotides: TGTGCCAGCAGTCGGGACAGTAATTCACCCCTCCACTTT.

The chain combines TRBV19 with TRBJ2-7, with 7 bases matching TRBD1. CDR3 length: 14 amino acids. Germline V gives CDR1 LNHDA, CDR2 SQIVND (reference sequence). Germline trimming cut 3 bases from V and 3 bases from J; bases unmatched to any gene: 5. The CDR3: CASSMDRRYYEQYF. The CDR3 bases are TGTGCCAGTAGTATGGACAGGAGATACTACGAGCAGTACTTC. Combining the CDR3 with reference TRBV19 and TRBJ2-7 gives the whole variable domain DGGITQSPKYLFRKEGQNVTLSCEQNLNHDAMYWYRQDPGQGLRLIYYSQIVNDFQKGDIAEGYSVSREKKESFPLTVTSAQKNPTAFYLCASSMDRRYYEQYFGPGTRLTVT.

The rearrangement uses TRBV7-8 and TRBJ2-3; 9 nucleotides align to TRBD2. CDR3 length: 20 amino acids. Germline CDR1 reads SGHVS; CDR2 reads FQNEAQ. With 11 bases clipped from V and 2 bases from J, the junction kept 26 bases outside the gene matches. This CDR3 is CAAARGVGAAGGRATDTQYF. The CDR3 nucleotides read TGTGCCGCCGCGCGGGGTGTAGGGGCCGCAGGCGGGAGGGCCACAGATACGCAGTATTTT.